Each of the 9 T cell receptor beta chains below was sequenced from the same sample in a study of OX40 agonist ivuxolimab in advanced cancers. Generated by immunoSEQ multiplex PCR, the TCRdb table keeps only in-frame clones and is missing some. The sample includes tens of thousands of clones, approximately 90% seen only once; the top ten take approximately 1.3%. Material: CD4+ or CD8+ T cells sorted from blood, obtained in a trial of the OX40 agonist ivuxolimab. These receptors all come from an adult with an advanced solid tumor such as melanoma, head and neck, liver or kidney cancer.

This sequence joins TRBV10-3 and TRBJ2-7; D is possibly TRBD1 or TRBD2 (5 bases each). CDR3 length: 14 residues. The germline V and J ends were trimmed by 2 bases and 6 bases, with 14 bases remaining between them. CDR1 ENHRY and CDR2 SYGVKD come from the germline V gene. The CDR3 DNA is TGTGCCATCAGTGAGAGGGGAGAGGTGGGCGAGCAGTACTTC. This sequence encodes CAISERGEVGEQYF.

The gene calls are TRBV15 and TRBJ1-2, with 7 bases aligning to TRBD1. This CDR3 has 14 amino acids. Looked up from germline, CDR1 is LNHNV and CDR2 is YYDKDF (reference sequence). Trimming at V came to 3 bases and at J to 4 bases, leaving 5 bases not matched to a gene. CDR3 region: CATSSPGQIYGYTF. The CDR3 DNA reads TGTGCCACCAGCAGTCCGGGACAGATCTATGGCTACACCTTC.

The V and J genes are TRBV14 and TRBJ2-5, with D possibly being TRBD1 (5 bases). TRBJ2-7 explains the end of the DNA better; the J call may be wrong. In germline, CDR1 is SGHDN, CDR2 FVKESK. The CDR3 consists of 15 residues. The CDR3 DNA sequence: TGTGCCAGCAGCCCCTTTGGGGCGCGCTCCTACGAGCAGTACTTC. Its translation: CASSPFGARSYEQYF.

This chain uses TRBV19 with TRBJ2-5, with no clear D. The V end lost 1 base, the J end lost 0 bases, and 6 bases lay between the germline ends. Germline CDR1 and CDR2: LNHDA and SQIVND (reference sequence). The CDR3 covers 14 residues. CDR3 DNA sequence: TGTGCCAGTAGTATAGGGGATTACCAAGAGACCCAGTACTTC. This translates into CASSIGDYQETQYF.

The chain recombines TRBV23-1 with TRBJ2-7; no firm D call. TRBV23-1 is annotated as an ORF whose role is uncertain. The CDR3 extends over 15 amino acids. The V end was cut by 2 bases, the J end by 5 bases, with 16 bases between. The CDR3, as DNA: TGCGCCAGCAGTCAAACCCCCAGTTCCCAGGACGAGCAGTACTTC. This sequence encodes CASSQTPSSQDEQYF.

This chain uses TRBV30 with TRBJ2-7; TRBD1 is a possible D gene (5 bases). Trimming stripped 3 bases from V and 2 bases from J, with 8 bases between. CDR3 length: 12 residues. The germline CDR1 and CDR2 sequences are GTSNPN and SVGIG (reference sequence). CDR3 in DNA: TGTGCCTGGAGCGAAGGGGCCTACGAGCAGTACTTC. Amino acids: CAWSEGAYEQYF.

The chain recombines TRBV5-4 with TRBJ2-2; 11 bases are a match to TRBD2. Unmatched junction bases numbered 2, after V lost 1 base and J lost 0 bases. Germline V gene data show CDR1 as SGHNT and CDR2 as YYREEE (reference sequence). This CDR3 contains 17 residues. The CDR3 protein is CASSLSSGRPNTGELFF. Here the CDR3 DNA reads TGTGCCAGCAGCTTGTCTAGCGGGAGGCCGAACACCGGGGAGCTGTTTTTT.

The chain uses TRBV6-1 and TRBJ2-7; TRBD1 is a possible D gene (6 bases). The V end lost 8 bases, the J end lost 3 bases, and 20 bases lay between the germline ends. Germline V gene lookup returns CDR1 MNHNS and CDR2 SASEGT. This CDR3 is built from 15 residues. The CDR3 sequence is CASAPIRDTSYEQYF. Written as DNA, the CDR3 is TGTGCCAGCGCTCCGATCCGGGACACGAGCTACGAGCAGTACTTC.

This clone showed up just a few times. The chain recombines TRBV6-1 with TRBJ2-1, with 9 bases that match TRBD2. With 4 bases clipped from V and 0 bases from J, the junction kept 7 bases outside the gene matches. Germline V gene data show CDR1 as MNHNS and CDR2 as SASEGT. The CDR3 extends over 17 amino acids. The CDR3, as DNA: TGTGCCAGCAGTGCTCTAGCGGGATCGAGCTCCTACAATGAGCAGTTCTTC. Translated, it gives CASSALAGSSSYNEQFF.